The clone carrying this T cell receptor beta chain appeared a single time. The length of the CDR3 is 14 residues. Germline CDR1 is SNHLY and CDR2 is FYNNEI. With 2 bases removed from V and 3 bases from J, the gap between germline ends came to 8 bases. These data come from a study of blood T cell repertoires in COVID-19. TCRdb keeps only in-frame clones here, not all; method: immunoSEQ multiplex PCR. The data contain 150,000 to 180,000 clones, just under 85% of them seen just once; the ten biggest clones take up 25% to 30%. The sample was peripheral blood. J is TRBJ1-3 and V is TRBV2, with D maybe TRBD1 (5 bases). The receptor's source is a woman in her fifties or sixties with acute or convalescent COVID-19. The CDR3 nucleotides are TGTGCCAGCAGTGAAACAGGCTTTGGAAACACCATATATTTT. It is translated as CASSETGFGNTIYF. The variable domain in full, with the rest retrieved from reference TRBV2 and TRBJ1-3, is EPEVTQTPSHQVTQMGQEVILRCVPISNHLYFYWYRQILGQKVEFLVSFYNNEISEKSEIFDDQFSVERPDGSNFTLKIRSTKLEDSAMYFCASSETGFGNTIYFGEGSWLTVV.